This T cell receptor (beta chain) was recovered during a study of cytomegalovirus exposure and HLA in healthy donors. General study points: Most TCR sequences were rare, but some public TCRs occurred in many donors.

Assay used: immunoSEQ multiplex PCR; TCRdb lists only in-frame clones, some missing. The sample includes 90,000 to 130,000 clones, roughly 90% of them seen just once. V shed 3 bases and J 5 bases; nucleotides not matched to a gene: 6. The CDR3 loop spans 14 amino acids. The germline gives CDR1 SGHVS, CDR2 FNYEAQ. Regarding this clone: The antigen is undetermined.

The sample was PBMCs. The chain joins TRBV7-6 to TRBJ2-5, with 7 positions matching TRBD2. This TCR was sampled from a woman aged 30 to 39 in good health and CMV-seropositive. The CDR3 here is CASSLRTSAETQYF. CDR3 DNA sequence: TGTGCCAGCAGCTTGCGGACTAGTGCGGAGACCCAGTACTTC.